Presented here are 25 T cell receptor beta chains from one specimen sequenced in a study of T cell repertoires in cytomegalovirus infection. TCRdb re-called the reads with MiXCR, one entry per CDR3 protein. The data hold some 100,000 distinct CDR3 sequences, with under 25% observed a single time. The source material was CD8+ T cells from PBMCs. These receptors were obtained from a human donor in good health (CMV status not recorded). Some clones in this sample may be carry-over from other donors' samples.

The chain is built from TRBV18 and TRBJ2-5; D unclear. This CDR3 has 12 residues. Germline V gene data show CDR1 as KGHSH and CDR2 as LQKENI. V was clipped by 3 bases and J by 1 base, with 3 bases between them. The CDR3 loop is CASSPLQETQYF. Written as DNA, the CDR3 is TGTGCCAGCTCACCCCTCCAAGAGACCCAGTACTTC.

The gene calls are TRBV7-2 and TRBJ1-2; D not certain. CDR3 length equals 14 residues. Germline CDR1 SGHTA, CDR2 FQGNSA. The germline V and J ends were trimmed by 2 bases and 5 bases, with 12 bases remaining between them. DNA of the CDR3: TGTGCCAGCAGCTTATCCCCAGGACCTTATGGCTACACCTTC. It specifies CASSLSPGPYGYTF.

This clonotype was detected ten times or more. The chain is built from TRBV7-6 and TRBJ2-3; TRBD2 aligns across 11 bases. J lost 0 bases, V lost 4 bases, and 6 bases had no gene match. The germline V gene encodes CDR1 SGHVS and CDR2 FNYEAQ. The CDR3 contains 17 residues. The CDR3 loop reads CASSSGLAVTSTDTQYF. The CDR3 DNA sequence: TGTGCCAGCAGCTCGGGACTAGCGGTAACTAGCACAGATACGCAGTATTTT.

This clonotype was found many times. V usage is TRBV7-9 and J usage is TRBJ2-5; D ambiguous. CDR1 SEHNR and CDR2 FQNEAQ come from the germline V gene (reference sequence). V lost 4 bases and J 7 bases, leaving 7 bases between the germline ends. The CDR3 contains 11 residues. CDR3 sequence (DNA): TGTGCCAGCAGCTCTTCTAGGACCCAGTACTTC. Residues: CASSSSRTQYF. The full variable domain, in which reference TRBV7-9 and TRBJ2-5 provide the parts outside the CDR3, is DTGVSQNPRHKITKRGQNVTFRCDPISEHNRLYWYRQTLGQGPEFLTYFQNEAQLEKSRLLSDRFSAERPKGSFSTLEIQRTEQGDSAMYLCASSSSRTQYFGPGTRLLVL.

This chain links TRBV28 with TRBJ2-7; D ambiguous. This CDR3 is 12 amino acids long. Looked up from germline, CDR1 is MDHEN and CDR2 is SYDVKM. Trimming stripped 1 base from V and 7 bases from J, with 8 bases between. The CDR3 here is CASSLSWVEQYF. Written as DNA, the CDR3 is TGTGCCAGCAGTTTATCCTGGGTTGAGCAGTACTTC.

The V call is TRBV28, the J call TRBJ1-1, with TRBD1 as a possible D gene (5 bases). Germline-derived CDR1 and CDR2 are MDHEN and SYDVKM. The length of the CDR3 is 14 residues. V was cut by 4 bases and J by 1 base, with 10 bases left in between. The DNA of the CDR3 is TGTGCCAGCAGTTACTTCACAGGGAACACTGAAGCTTTCTTT. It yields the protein CASSYFTGNTEAFF. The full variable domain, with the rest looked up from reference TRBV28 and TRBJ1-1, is DVKVTQSSRYLVKRTGEKVFLECVQDMDHENMFWYRQDPGLGLRLIYFSYDVKMKEKGDIPEGYSVSREKKERFSLILESASTNQTSMYLCASSYFTGNTEAFFGQGTRLTVV.

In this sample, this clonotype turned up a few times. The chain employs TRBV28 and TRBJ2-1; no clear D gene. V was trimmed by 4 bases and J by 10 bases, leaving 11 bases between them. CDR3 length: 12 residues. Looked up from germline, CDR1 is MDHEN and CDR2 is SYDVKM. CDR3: CASSSPRREQFF. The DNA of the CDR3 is TGTGCCAGCAGTTCCCCCCGAAGGGAGCAGTTCTTC.

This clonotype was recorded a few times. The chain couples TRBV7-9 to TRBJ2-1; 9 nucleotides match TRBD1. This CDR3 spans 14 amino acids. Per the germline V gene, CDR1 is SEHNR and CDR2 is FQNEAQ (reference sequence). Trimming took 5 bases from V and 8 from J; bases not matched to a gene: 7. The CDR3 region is CASSTGQGIDEQFF. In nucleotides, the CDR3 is TGTGCCAGCAGCACCGGACAGGGGATCGATGAGCAGTTCTTC. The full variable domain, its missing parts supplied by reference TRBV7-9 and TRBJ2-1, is DTGVSQNPRHKITKRGQNVTFRCDPISEHNRLYWYRQTLGQGPEFLTYFQNEAQLEKSRLLSDRFSAERPKGSFSTLEIQRTEQGDSAMYLCASSTGQGIDEQFFGPGTRLTVL.

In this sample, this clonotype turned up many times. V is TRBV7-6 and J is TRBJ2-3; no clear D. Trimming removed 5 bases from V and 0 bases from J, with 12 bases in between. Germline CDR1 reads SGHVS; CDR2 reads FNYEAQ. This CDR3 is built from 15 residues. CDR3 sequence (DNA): TGTGCCAGCAGCCTATACACAGCTAGCACAGATACGCAGTATTTT. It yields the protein CASSLYTASTDTQYF.

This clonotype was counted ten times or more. CDR3 in amino acids: CASSLSGGKILSSYNEQFF. The CDR3 bases are TGTGCCAGCAGCTTATCGGGCGGGAAGATCTTAAGCTCCTACAATGAGCAGTTCTTC. V usage is TRBV7-8 and J usage is TRBJ2-1; possibly TRBD2 for D (6 bases). This CDR3 comprises 19 residues. Germline V gene lookup returns CDR1 SGHVS and CDR2 FQNEAQ. V shed 2 bases and J shed 0 bases, with 20 bases lying between them.

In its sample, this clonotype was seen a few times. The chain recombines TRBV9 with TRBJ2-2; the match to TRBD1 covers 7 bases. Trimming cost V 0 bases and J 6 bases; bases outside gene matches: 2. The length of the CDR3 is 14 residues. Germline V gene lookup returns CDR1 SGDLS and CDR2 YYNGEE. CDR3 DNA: TGTGCCAGCAGCGTAGAAGGGGGCTCCGGGGAGCTGTTTTTT. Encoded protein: CASSVEGGSGELFF. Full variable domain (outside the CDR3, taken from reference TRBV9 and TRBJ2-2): DSGVTQTPKHLITATGQRVTLRCSPRSGDLSVYWYQQSLDQGLQFLIQYYNGEERAKGNILERFSAQQFPDLHSELNLSSLELGDSALYFCASSVEGGSGELFFGEGSRLTVL.

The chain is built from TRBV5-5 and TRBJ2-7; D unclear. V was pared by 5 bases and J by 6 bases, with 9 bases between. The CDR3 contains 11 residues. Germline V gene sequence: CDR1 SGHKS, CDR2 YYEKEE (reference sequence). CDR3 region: CASSSNREQYF. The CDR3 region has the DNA TGTGCCAGCAGTTCCAACCGCGAGCAGTACTTC.

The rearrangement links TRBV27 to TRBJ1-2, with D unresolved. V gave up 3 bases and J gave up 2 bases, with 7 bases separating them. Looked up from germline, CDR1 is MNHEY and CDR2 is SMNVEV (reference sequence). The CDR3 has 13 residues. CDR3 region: CASSLLGNYGYTF. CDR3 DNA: TGTGCCAGCAGTTTGCTCGGAAACTATGGCTACACCTTC.

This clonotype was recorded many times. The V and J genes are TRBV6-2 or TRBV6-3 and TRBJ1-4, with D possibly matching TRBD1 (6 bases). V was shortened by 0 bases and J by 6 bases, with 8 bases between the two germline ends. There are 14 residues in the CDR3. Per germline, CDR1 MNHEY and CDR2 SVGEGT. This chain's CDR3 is CASSYSSGDEKLFF. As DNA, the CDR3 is TGTGCCAGCAGTTACTCCTCAGGGGATGAAAAACTGTTTTTT.

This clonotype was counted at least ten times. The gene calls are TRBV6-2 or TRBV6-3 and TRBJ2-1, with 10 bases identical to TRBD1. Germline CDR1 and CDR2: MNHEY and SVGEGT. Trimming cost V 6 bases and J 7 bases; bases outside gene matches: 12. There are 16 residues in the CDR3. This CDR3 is CASSIPGQGWENEQFF. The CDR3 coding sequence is TGTGCCAGCAGCATACCGGGACAGGGGTGGGAGAATGAGCAGTTCTTC.

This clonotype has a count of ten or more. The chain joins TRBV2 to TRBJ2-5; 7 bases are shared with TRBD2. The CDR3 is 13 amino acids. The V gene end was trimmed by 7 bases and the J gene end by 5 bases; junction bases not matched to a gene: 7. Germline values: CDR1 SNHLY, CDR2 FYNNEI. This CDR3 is CASMAGEGETQYF. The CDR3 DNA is TGTGCCAGCATGGCGGGGGAAGGGGAGACCCAGTACTTC. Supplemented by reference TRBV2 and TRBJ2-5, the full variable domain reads EPEVTQTPSHQVTQMGQEVILRCVPISNHLYFYWYRQILGQKVEFLVSFYNNEISEKSEIFDDQFSVERPDGSNFTLKIRSTKLEDSAMYFCASMAGEGETQYFGPGTRLLVL.

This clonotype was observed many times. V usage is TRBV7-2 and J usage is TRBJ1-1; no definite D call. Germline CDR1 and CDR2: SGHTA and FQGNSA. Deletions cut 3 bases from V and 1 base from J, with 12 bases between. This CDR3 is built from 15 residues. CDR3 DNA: TGTGCCAGCAGCTTCAATCAGCTACCGAACACTGAAGCTTTCTTT. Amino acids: CASSFNQLPNTEAFF.

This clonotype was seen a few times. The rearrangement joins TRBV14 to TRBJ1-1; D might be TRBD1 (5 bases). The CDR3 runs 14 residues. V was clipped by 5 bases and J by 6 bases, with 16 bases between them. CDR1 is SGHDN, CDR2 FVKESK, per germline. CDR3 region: CASSGTAGLPEAFF. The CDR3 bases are TGTGCCAGCAGCGGAACTGCAGGGCTTCCTGAAGCTTTCTTT.

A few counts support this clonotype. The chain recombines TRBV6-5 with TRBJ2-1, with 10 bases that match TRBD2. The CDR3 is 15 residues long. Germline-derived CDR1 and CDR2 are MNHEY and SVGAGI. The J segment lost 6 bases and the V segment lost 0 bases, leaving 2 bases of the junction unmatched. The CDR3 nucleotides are TGTGCCAGCAGTTACTCCCTAGCGGGGGTCAATGAGCAGTTCTTC. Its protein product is CASSYSLAGVNEQFF.

The CDR3 nucleotides are TGTGCCAGCAGTGGGACAGGCGTCTCCAATGAGCAGTTCTTC. It translates to CASSGTGVSNEQFF. The rearrangement uses TRBV2 and TRBJ2-1; 7 bases align to TRBD1. Germline assignment: CDR1 SNHLY and CDR2 FYNNEI. This CDR3 has 14 residues. The junction had 6 bases not matched to a gene; V was cut back by 4 bases and J by 6 bases. Variable domain in full (rest from reference TRBV2 and TRBJ2-1): EPEVTQTPSHQVTQMGQEVILRCVPISNHLYFYWYRQILGQKVEFLVSFYNNEISEKSEIFDDQFSVERPDGSNFTLKIRSTKLEDSAMYFCASSGTGVSNEQFFGPGTRLTVL.

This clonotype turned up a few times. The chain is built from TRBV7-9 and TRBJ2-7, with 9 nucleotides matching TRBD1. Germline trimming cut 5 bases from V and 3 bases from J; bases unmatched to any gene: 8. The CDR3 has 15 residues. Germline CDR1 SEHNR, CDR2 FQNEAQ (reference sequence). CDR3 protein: CASSPPGQGDYEQYF. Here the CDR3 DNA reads TGTGCCAGCAGCCCGCCGGGACAGGGTGACTACGAGCAGTACTTC.

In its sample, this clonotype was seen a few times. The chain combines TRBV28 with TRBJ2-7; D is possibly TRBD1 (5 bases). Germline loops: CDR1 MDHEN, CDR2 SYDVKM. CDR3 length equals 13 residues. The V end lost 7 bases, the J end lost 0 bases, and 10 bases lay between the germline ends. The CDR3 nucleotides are TGTGCCAGCATCGGCAGGGCCTCCTACGAGCAGTACTTC. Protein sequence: CASIGRASYEQYF.

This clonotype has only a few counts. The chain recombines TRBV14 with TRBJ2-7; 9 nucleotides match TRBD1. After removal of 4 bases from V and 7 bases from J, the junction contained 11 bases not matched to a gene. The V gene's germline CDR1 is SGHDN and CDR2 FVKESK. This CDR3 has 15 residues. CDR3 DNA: TGTGCCAGCAGCCTACTAGGACAGGGGCTGGGGGAGCAGTACTTC. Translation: CASSLLGQGLGEQYF.

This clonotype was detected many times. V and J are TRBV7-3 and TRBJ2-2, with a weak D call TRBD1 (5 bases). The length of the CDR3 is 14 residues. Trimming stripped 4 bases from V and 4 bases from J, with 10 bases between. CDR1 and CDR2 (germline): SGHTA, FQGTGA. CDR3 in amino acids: CASSSSTATGELFF. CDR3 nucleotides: TGTGCCAGCAGCTCTTCGACAGCCACCGGGGAGCTGTTTTTT.

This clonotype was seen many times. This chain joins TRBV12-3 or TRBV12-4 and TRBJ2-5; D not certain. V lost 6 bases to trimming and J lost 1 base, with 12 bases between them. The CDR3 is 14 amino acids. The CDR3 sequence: CASSPSSSQETQYF. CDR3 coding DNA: TGTGCCAGCAGCCCCTCCTCGTCCCAAGAGACCCAGTACTTC.